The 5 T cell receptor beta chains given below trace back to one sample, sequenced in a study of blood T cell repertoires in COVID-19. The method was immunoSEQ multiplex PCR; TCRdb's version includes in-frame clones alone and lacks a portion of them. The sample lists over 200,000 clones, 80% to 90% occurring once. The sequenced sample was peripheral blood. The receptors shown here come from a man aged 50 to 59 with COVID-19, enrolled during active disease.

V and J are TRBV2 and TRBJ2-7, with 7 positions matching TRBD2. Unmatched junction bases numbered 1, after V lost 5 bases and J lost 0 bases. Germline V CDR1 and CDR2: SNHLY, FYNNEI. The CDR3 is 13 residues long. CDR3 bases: TGTGCCAGCAGTAGGGACTACTCCTACGAGCAGTACTTC. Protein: CASSRDYSYEQYF.

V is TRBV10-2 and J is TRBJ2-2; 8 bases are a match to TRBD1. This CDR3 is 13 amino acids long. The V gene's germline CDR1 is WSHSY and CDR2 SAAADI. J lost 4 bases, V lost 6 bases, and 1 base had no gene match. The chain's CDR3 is CASRTGGTGELFF. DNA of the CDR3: TGCGCCAGCAGAACAGGGGGCACCGGGGAGCTGTTTTTT.

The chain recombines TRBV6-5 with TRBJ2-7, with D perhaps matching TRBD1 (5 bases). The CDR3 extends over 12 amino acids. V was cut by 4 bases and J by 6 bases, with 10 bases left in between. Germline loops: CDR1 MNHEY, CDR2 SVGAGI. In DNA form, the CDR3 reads TGTGCCAGCAGTTCATCAGGGCGCGAGCAGTACTTC. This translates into CASSSSGREQYF.

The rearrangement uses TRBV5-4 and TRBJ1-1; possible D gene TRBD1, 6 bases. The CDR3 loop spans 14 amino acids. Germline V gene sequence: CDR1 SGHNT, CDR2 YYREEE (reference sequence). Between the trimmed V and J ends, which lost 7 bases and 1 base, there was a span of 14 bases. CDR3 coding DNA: TGTGCCAGCGGACCTGGGGGGGCGAACACTGAAGCTTTCTTT. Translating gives CASGPGGANTEAFF.

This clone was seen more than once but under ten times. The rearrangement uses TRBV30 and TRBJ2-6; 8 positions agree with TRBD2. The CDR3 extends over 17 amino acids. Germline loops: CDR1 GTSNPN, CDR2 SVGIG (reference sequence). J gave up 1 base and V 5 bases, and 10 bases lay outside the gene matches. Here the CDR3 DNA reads TGTGCCTGGCGGGGGGGGATAGCGGCATCTGGGGCCAACGTCCTGACTTTC. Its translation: CAWRGGIAASGANVLTF. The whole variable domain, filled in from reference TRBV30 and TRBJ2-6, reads SQTIHQWPATLVQPVGSPLSLECTVEGTSNPNLYWYRQAAGRGLQLLFYSVGIGQISSEVPQNLSASRPQDRQFILSSKKLLLSDSGFYLCAWRGGIAASGANVLTFGAGSRLTVL.